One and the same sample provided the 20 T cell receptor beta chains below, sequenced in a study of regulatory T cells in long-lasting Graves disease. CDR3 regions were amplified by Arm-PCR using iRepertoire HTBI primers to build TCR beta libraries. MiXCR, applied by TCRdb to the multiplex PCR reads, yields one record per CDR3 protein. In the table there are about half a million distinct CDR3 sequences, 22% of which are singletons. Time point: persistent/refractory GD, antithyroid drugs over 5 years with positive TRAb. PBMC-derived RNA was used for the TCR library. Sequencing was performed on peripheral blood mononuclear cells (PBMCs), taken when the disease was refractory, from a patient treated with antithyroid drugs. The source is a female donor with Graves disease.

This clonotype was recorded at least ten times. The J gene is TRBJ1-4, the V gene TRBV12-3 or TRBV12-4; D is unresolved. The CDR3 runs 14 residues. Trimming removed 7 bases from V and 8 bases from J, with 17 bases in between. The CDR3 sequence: CASISGNPGEKLFF. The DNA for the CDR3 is TGTGCCAGCATCTCCGGGAATCCTGGAGAAAAACTGTTTTTT.

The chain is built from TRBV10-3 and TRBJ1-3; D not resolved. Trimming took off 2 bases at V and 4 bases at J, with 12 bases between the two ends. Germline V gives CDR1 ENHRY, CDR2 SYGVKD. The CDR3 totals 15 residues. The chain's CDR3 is CAISEGPGSGNTIYF. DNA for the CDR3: TGTGCCATCAGTGAGGGACCGGGCTCAGGAAACACCATATATTTT.

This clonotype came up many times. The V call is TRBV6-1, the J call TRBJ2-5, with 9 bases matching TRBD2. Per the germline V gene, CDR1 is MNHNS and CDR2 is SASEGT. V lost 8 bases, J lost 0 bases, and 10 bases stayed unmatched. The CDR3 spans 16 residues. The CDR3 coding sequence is TGTGCCAGCTTGGGTAGCGGGAGTCAGTACCAAGAGACCCAGTACTTC. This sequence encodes CASLGSGSQYQETQYF.

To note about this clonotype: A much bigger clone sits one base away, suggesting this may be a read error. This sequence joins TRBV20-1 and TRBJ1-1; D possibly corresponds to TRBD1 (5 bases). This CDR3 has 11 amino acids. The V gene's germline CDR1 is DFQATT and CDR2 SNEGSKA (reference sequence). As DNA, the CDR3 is TGCAGTGCTTACAGGAACGCTGAAGCTTTCTTT. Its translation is CSAYRNAEAFF.

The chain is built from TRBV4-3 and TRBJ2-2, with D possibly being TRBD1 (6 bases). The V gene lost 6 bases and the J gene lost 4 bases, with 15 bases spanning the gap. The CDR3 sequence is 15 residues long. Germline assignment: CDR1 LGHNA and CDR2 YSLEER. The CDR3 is CASSSNRASTGELFF. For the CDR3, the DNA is TGCGCCAGCAGTTCCAACAGGGCGAGCACCGGGGAGCTGTTTTTT.

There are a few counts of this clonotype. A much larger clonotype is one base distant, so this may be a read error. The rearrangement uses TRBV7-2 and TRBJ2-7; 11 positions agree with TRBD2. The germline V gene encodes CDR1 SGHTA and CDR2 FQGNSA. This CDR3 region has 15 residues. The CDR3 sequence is CASSRGLAGTYGQYF. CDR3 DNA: TGTGCCAGCAGCCGAGGACTAGCGGGCACCTACGGGCAGTACTTC.

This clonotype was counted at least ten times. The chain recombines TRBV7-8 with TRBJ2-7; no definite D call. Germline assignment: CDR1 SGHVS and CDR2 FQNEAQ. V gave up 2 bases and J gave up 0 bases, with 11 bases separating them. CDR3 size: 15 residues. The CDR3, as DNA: TGTGCCAGCAGCTTACCTCGGCTGGGCTCCTACGAGCAGTACTTC. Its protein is CASSLPRLGSYEQYF.

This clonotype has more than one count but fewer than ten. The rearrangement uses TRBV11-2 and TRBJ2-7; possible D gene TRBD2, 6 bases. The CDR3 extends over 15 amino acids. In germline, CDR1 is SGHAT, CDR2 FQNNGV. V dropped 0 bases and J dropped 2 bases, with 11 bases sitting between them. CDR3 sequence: CASSLDQEGTYEQYF. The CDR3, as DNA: TGTGCCAGCAGCTTAGATCAGGAGGGAACCTACGAGCAGTACTTC.

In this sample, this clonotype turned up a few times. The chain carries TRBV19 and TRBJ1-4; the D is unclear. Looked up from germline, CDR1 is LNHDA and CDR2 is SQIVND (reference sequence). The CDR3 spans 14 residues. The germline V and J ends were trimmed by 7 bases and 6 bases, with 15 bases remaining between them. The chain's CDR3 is CASKRAGLDEKLFF. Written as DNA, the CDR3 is TGTGCCAGTAAGAGGGCCGGACTGGATGAAAAACTGTTTTTT.

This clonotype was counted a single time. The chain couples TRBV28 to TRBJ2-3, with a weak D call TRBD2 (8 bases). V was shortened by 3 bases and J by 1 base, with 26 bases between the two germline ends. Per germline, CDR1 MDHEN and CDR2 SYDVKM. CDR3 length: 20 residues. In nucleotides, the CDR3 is TGTGCCAGCAGTTTGAGGGGGCATCTCGAGATAGCGGGGCGCACAGATACGCAGTATTTT. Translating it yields CASSLRGHLEIAGRTDTQYF.

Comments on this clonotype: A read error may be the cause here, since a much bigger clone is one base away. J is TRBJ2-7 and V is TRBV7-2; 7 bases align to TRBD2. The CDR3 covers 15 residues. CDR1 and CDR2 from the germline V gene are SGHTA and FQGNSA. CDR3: CASSLGGLGTYAQYF. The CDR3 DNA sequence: TGTGCCAGCAGCTTAGGCGGACTAGGAACCTACGCGCAGTACTTC.

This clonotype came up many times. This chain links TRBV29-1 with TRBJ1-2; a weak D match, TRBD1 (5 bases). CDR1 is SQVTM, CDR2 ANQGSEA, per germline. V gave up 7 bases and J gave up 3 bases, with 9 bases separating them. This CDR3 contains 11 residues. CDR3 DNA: TGCAGCGCTGGGGCAGACTATGGCTACACCTTC. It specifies CSAGADYGYTF.

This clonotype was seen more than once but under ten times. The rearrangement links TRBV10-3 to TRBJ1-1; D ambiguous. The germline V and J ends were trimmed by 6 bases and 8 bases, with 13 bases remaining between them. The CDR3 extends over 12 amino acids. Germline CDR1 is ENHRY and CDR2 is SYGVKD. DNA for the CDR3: TGTGCCATCAGCCCCCTCGGCCAAGAAGCTTTCTTT. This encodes CAISPLGQEAFF.

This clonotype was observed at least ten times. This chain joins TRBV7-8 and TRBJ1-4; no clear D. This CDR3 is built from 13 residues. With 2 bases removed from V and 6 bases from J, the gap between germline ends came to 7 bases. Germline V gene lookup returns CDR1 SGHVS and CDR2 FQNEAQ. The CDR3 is CASSLSGYEKLFF. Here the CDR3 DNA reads TGTGCCAGCAGCTTATCAGGATATGAAAAACTGTTTTTT.

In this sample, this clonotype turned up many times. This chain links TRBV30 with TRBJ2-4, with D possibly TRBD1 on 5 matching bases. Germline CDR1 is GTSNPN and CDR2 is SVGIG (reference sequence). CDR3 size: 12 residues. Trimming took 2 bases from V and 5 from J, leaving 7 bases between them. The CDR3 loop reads CAWSPTENIQYF. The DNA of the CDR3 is TGTGCCTGGAGTCCGACAGAAAACATTCAGTACTTC.

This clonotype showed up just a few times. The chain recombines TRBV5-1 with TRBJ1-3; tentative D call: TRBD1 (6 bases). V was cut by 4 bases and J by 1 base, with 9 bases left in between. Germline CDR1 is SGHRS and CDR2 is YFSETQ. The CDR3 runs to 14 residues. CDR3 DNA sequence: TGCGCCAGCAGCGGGACACAGTCTGGAAACACCATATATTTT. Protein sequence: CASSGTQSGNTIYF.

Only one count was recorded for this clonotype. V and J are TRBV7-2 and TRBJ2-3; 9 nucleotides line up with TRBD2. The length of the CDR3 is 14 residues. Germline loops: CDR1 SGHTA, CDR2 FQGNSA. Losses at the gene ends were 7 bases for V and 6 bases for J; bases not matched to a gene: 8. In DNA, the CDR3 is TGTGCCAGCATGTCGCGGGGGGGGTGGGATACGCAGTATTTT. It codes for CASMSRGGWDTQYF.

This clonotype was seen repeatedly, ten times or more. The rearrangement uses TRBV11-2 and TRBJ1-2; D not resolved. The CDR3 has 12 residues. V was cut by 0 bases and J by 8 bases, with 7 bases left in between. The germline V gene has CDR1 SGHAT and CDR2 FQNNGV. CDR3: CASSLDPVGYTF. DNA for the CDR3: TGTGCCAGCAGCTTAGATCCGGTGGGCTACACCTTC.

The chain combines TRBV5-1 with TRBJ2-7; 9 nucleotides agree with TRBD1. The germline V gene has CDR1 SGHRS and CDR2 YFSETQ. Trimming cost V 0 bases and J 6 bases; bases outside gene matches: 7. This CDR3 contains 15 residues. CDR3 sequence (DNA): TGCGCCAGCAGCTTGGGGGACAGGGTGACCGCCGAGCAGTACTTC. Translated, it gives CASSLGDRVTAEQYF. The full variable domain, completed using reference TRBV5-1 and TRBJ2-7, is KAGVTQTPRYLIKTRGQQVTLSCSPISGHRSVSWYQQTPGQGLQFLFEYFSETQRNKGNFPGRFSGRQFSNSRSEMNVSTLELGDSALYLCASSLGDRVTAEQYFGPGTRLTVT.

This CDR3 reads CASSQDRGGPYGYTF. The CDR3 nucleotides read TGTGCCAGCAGCCAAGATAGAGGGGGTCCTTATGGCTACACCTTC. The J gene is TRBJ1-2, the V gene TRBV14; D is perhaps TRBD1 (6 bases). There are 15 residues in the CDR3. Deletions cut 0 bases from V and 5 bases from J, with 13 bases between. Germline-derived CDR1 and CDR2 are SGHDN and FVKESK.